This is a list of T cell receptor beta chains from one sample in a study of T cells after yellow fever vaccination. TCRdb reprocessed the 5' RACE reads via MiXCR and lists one record per CDR3 protein. The table has 85,000 to 100,000 distinct CDR3 sequences, roughly 6% seen once. Sequencing was performed on CD8+ T cells sorted from PBMCs, taken 10 days after the yellow fever booster vaccination. Receptors were obtained from a man in his late teens or twenties who received the YFV17D yellow fever vaccine. The conserved cysteine and the conserved F or W are not part of the CDR3 here. A D gene is named only where the DNA matches it firmly.

>TRBV2|.
ARGAMSQY
>TRBV27|TRBD2
ASSTKPTSGGPPREQY
>TRBV4-2|.
ASSQEAGDGANVLT
>TRBV7-3|.
ASSPTFTAEQY
>TRBV2|.
ASSVGSYEQY
>TRBV5-1|.
ASSPSGALKTQY
>TRBV20-1|TRBD2
SAQGRRGGPYNEQF
>TRBV7-9|.
ASGPGYQETQY
>TRBV4-3|TRBD1
ASSHRDSPEAF
>TRBV7-2|.
ASCLGRLTDTQY